Each of the 9 T cell receptor beta chains below was sequenced from the same sample in a study of response to subunit inactivated influenza vaccine. TCRdb fed the RT-PCR reads into MiXCR, producing one record per CDR3 protein. The table lists 700,000 to 900,000 distinct CDR3 sequences, 21% of them singletons. The sequencing here drew on PBMCs from blood, taken about 5 days after vaccination. These TCRs come from a man over 45 who received an inactivated influenza vaccine.

A few counts support this clonotype. The chain couples TRBV12-3 or TRBV12-4 to TRBJ2-2, with 12 bases that match TRBD2. The CDR3 is 15 amino acids. The V segment lost 6 bases and the J segment 4 bases; nucleotides outside the gene matches: 3. Written as DNA, the CDR3 is TGTGCCAGCAGGGGGGGACTAGCGGGCACCGGGGAGCTGTTTTTT. This translates into CASRGGLAGTGELFF.

The rearrangement joins TRBV10-3 to TRBJ2-1; D possibly corresponds to TRBD1 (6 bases). Trimming cost V 4 bases and J 2 bases, with 15 bases left between them. Germline CDR1 and CDR2: ENHRY and SYGVKD. The CDR3 is 16 amino acids. Here the CDR3 reads CAISVRQGLTYNEQFF. The CDR3, as DNA: TGTGCCATCAGTGTTCGTCAGGGGTTAACCTACAATGAGCAGTTCTTC.

The rearrangement joins TRBV6-1 to TRBJ1-3; possibly TRBD1 for D (6 bases). CDR3 length equals 15 residues. Deletions cut 7 bases from V and 0 bases from J, with 13 bases between. Germline CDR1 reads MNHNS; CDR2 reads SASEGT. This CDR3 reads CASTGQRSSGNTIYF. The CDR3 coding sequence is TGTGCCAGCACCGGACAGCGGTCCTCTGGAAACACCATATATTTT.

This clonotype appeared a few times. The chain has TRBV5-1 and TRBJ2-2, with D tentatively TRBD2 (6 bases). V lost 1 base, J lost 1 base, and 11 bases lay in between. Germline values: CDR1 SGHRS, CDR2 YFSETQ. This CDR3 region has 16 residues. The chain's CDR3 is CASSLQPRENTGELFF. CDR3 bases: TGCGCCAGCAGCTTGCAGCCGCGGGAGAACACCGGGGAGCTGTTTTTT. Full variable domain (missing parts from reference TRBV5-1 and TRBJ2-2): KAGVTQTPRYLIKTRGQQVTLSCSPISGHRSVSWYQQTPGQGLQFLFEYFSETQRNKGNFPGRFSGRQFSNSRSEMNVSTLELGDSALYLCASSLQPRENTGELFFGEGSRLTVL.

This clonotype came up many times. CDR3 coding DNA: TGTGCCAGCAGTTTGAGGTCGGTTGTGGAGACCCAGTACTTC. This sequence encodes CASSLRSVVETQYF. The chain uses TRBV12-3 or TRBV12-4 and TRBJ2-5; D remains unclear. CDR3 size: 14 residues. The V end lost 3 bases, the J end lost 5 bases, and 13 bases lay between the germline ends.

This clonotype was detected a few times. The chain uses TRBV2 and TRBJ2-1, with 7 bases matching TRBD1. The trim removed 4 bases at V and 4 bases at J, leaving 7 bases unmatched. Germline-derived CDR1 and CDR2 are SNHLY and FYNNEI. The CDR3 extends over 15 amino acids. The CDR3 coding sequence is TGTGCCAGCAGTGCGGGGACAGCAAAATACAATGAGCAGTTCTTC. This sequence encodes CASSAGTAKYNEQFF.

The table lists this clonotype with a few counts. J is TRBJ2-3 and V is TRBV12-3 or TRBV12-4; TRBD1 matches at 7 bases. The length of the CDR3 is 14 residues. The J segment lost 2 bases and the V segment lost 6 bases, leaving 5 bases of the junction unmatched. This chain's CDR3 is CASRLGQFTDTQYF. Written as DNA, the CDR3 is TGTGCCAGCAGACTGGGACAGTTCACAGATACGCAGTATTTT.

At least ten counts were recorded for this clonotype. The chain couples TRBV29-1 to TRBJ1-5; D not certain. Trimming took 4 bases from V and 7 from J, leaving 17 bases between them. The CDR3 is made up of 14 amino acids. Per the germline V gene, CDR1 is SQVTM and CDR2 is ANQGSEA. This chain's CDR3 is CSVARAGVGQPQHF. DNA of the CDR3: TGCAGCGTTGCCCGAGCAGGCGTCGGACAGCCCCAGCATTTT.

In its sample, this clonotype was seen a few times. The chain joins TRBV7-9 to TRBJ2-1, with a weak D call TRBD1 (5 bases). Trimming left V 3 bases short and J 8 bases short, with 11 bases between. This CDR3 has 13 residues. Looked up from germline, CDR1 is SEHNR and CDR2 is FQNEAQ (reference sequence). The CDR3 nucleotides are TGTGCCAGCAGCTTTAGCTGGGGCGATGAGCAGTTCTTC. Encoded protein: CASSFSWGDEQFF. The full variable domain, with the rest looked up from reference TRBV7-9 and TRBJ2-1, is DTGVSQNPRHKITKRGQNVTFRCDPISEHNRLYWYRQTLGQGPEFLTYFQNEAQLEKSRLLSDRFSAERPKGSFSTLEIQRTEQGDSAMYLCASSFSWGDEQFFGPGTRLTVL.